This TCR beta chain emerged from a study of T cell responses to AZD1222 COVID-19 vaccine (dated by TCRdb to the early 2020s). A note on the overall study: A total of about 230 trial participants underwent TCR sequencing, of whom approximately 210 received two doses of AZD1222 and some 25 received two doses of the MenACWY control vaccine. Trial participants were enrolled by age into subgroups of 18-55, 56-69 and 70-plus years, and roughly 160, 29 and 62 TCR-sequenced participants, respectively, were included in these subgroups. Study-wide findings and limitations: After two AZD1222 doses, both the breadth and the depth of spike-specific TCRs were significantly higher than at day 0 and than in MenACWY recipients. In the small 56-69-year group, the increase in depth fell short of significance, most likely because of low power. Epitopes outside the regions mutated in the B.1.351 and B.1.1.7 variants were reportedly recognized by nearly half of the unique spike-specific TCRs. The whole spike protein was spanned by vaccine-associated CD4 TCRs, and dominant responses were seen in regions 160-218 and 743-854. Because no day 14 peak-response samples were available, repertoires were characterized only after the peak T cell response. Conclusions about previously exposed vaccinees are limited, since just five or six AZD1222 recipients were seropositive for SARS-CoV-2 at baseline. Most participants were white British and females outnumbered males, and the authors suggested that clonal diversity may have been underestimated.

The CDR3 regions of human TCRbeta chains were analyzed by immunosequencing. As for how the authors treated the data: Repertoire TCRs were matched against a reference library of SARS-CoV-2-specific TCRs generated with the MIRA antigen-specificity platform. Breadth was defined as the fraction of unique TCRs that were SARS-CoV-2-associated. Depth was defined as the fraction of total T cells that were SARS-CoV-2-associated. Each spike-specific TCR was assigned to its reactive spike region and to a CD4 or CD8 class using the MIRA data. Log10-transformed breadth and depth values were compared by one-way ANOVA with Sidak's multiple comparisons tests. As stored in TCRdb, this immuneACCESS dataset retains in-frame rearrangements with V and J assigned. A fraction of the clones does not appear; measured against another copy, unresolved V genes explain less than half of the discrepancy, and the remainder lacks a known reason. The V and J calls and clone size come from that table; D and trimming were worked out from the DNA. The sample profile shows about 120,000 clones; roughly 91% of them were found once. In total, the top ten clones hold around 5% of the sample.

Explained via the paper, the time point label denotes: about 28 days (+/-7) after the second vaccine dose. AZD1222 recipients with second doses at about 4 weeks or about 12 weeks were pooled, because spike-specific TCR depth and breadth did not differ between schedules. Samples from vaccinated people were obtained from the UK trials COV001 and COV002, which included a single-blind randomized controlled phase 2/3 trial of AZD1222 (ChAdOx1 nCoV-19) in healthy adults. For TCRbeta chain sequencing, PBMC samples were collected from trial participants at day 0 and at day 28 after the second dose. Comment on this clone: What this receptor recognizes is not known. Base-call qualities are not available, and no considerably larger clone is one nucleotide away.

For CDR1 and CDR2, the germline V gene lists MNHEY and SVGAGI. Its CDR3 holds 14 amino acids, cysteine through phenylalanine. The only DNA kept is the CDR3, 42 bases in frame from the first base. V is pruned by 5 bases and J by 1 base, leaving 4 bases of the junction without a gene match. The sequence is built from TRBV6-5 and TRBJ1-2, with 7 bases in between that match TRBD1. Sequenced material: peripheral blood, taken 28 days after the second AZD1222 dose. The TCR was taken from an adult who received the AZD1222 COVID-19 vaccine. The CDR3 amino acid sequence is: CASSRTGDNYGYTF. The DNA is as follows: TGTGCCAGCAGTCGGACAGGAGATAACTATGGCTACACCTTC.